This TCR beta chain was found in a study of spatial heterogeneity in lung cancer. Study background: An average of more than ten raw reads was observed per unique TCR and UMI combination.

Noted time point: sample taken at primary tumor resection. Donation came from 70 or so patients with untreated early-stage non-small cell lung cancer. No cell sorting; template was whole RNA from tumor, lung tissue or PBMC. This clonotype was picked up a small number of times. From the 5' RACE reads, TCRdb called clonotypes with MiXCR, one entry per CDR3 protein. The table shows 40,000 or so distinct CDR3 sequences, with around 7.5% occurring only once. Per the germline V gene, CDR1 is KGHDR and CDR2 is SFDVKD. CDR3 length: 18 amino acids. V lost 6 bases to trimming and J lost 0 bases; unmatched junction nucleotides: 10.

The chain links TRBV24-1 to TRBJ2-1, with 10 bases fitting TRBD2. This specimen consisted of PBMCs, obtained at surgery. This TCR was recovered from a male donor with early-stage non-small cell lung cancer. The chain's CDR3 is CATSRSSGSLSSYNEQFF. CDR3 in DNA: TGTGCCACCAGTCGTTCTAGCGGGAGTCTGAGCTCCTACAATGAGCAGTTCTTC.